These T cell receptor beta chains were read from a single sample in a study of blood T cell repertoires in COVID-19. The method was immunoSEQ multiplex PCR; TCRdb's version includes in-frame clones alone and lacks a portion of them. The sample yields about 88,000 clones, roughly 88% seen once. The sequenced sample consisted of peripheral blood. The receptor source for this set is a human donor in a cohort sampled during active COVID-19. Each CDR3 is given with its conserved first and last residue. A D gene is named only where the DNA matches it firmly. Size is omitted from some rows. Given values are once, few, many or a class for expanded clones.

D: TRBD1; V: TRBV19; size: .; J: TRBJ2-3; CDR3: CASSIGGAGGRDTQYF; DNA: TGTGCCAGTAGTATAGGAGGGGCAGGGGGCAGAGATACGCAGTATTTT
D: .; V: TRBV4-3; size: .; J: TRBJ2-1; CDR3: CASSQELEEYNEQFF; DNA: TGCGCCAGCAGCCAGGAACTCGAGGAATACAATGAGCAGTTCTTC
D: .; V: TRBV27; size: .; J: TRBJ1-5; CDR3: CASSFSTGNQPQHF; DNA: TGTGCCAGCAGTTTTTCGACGGGAAATCAGCCCCAGCATTTT
D: .; V: TRBV6-5; size: .; J: TRBJ1-1; CDR3: CASSYSRSVNTEAFF; DNA: TGTGCCAGCAGTTACTCGAGATCGGTGAACACTGAAGCTTTCTTT
D: TRBD2; V: TRBV7-9; size: .; J: TRBJ2-3; CDR3: CASSTTVVLAGGADTQYF; DNA: TGTGCCAGCAGCACTACCGTAGTACTAGCGGGAGGCGCAGATACGCAGTATTTT
D: .; V: TRBV12-3/TRBV12-4; size: .; J: TRBJ1-1; CDR3: CASSPDLGAEAFF; DNA: TGTGCCAGCAGCCCGGACCTAGGGGCTGAAGCTTTCTTT
D: .; V: TRBV6-2/TRBV6-3; size: .; J: TRBJ1-6; CDR3: CASSTPDKVGSPLHF; DNA: TGTGCCAGCAGTACACCGGACAAGGTCGGTTCACCCCTCCACTTT
D: .; V: TRBV4-1; size: .; J: TRBJ1-4; CDR3: CASSQEGAWGTNEKLFF; DNA: TGCGCCAGCAGCCAAGAAGGGGCATGGGGAACTAATGAAAAACTGTTTTTT
D: TRBD2; V: TRBV7-2; size: once; J: TRBJ2-7; CDR3: CASSPTTGLADYEQYF; DNA: TGTGCCAGCAGCCCAACAACGGGACTAGCGGACTACGAGCAGTACTTC
D: TRBD2; V: TRBV7-2; size: .; J: TRBJ2-2; CDR3: CASSFGLAGTGELFF; DNA: TGTGCCAGCAGCTTTGGGCTAGCGGGGACCGGGGAGCTGTTTTTT
D: .; V: TRBV2; size: few; J: TRBJ2-1; CDR3: CATTRNDGRSASYNEQFF; DNA: TGTGCCACCACAAGGAATGACGGGAGATCAGCCTCCTACAATGAGCAGTTCTTC
D: TRBD2; V: TRBV6-2/TRBV6-3; size: .; J: TRBJ2-1; CDR3: CASSYASSGRSGGNEQFF; DNA: TGTGCCAGCAGTTACGCATCTAGCGGGAGAAGTGGAGGCAATGAGCAGTTCTTC
D: .; V: TRBV5-1; size: .; J: TRBJ1-6; CDR3: CASSLGQSVYNSPLHF; DNA: TGCGCCAGCAGCTTGGGGCAGTCTGTCTATAATTCACCCCTCCACTTT
D: TRBD1; V: TRBV7-8; size: .; J: TRBJ1-2; CDR3: CASSSIDRVNYGYTF; DNA: TGTGCCAGCAGCTCTATCGACAGGGTGAACTATGGCTACACCTTC
D: .; V: TRBV24-1; size: .; J: TRBJ2-5; CDR3: CATSDFRRGTSQETQYF; DNA: TGTGCCACCAGTGATTTTCGAAGGGGGACAAGCCAAGAGACCCAGTACTTC
D: TRBD1; V: TRBV4-3; size: .; J: TRBJ2-2; CDR3: CASSQEVGQGTTGELFF; DNA: TGCGCCAGCAGCCAAGAAGTCGGACAGGGAACGACCGGGGAGCTGTTTTTT
D: .; V: TRBV5-1; size: once; J: TRBJ2-3; CDR3: CASSLALGTSTDTQYF; DNA: TGCGCCAGCAGCTTGGCGTTAGGGACTAGCACAGATACGCAGTATTTT
D: TRBD1; V: TRBV28; size: few; J: TRBJ1-6; CDR3: CASSRDRGLSAPLHF; DNA: TGTGCCAGCAGCCGGGACAGGGGGTTATCGGCACCCCTCCACTTT
D: TRBD2; V: TRBV10-1; size: .; J: TRBJ2-3; CDR3: CASKLAGGTSTDTQYF; DNA: TGCGCCAGCAAACTAGCGGGGGGCACAAGCACAGATACGCAGTATTTT
D: .; V: TRBV4-3; size: .; J: TRBJ1-6; CDR3: CASSQESLPRQNYNSPLHF; DNA: TGCGCCAGCAGCCAAGAGTCCCTGCCTAGACAGAACTATAATTCACCCCTCCACTTT
D: TRBD2; V: TRBV12-5; size: .; J: TRBJ2-5; CDR3: CASAPAGGQETQYF; DNA: TGTGCTAGTGCTCCCGCCGGGGGGCAAGAGACCCAGTACTTC
D: .; V: TRBV4-3; size: .; J: TRBJ1-5; CDR3: CASSQDLRSRNQPQHF; DNA: TGCGCCAGCAGCCAAGATTTGCGGAGCCGCAATCAGCCCCAGCATTTT
D: TRBD1; V: TRBV11-2; size: .; J: TRBJ1-1; CDR3: CASSSRDRFGTEAFF; DNA: TGTGCCAGCAGTTCCCGGGACAGGTTCGGCACTGAAGCTTTCTTT
D: TRBD2; V: TRBV9; size: .; J: TRBJ2-5; CDR3: CASSVGTSLETQYF; DNA: TGTGCCAGCAGCGTAGGGACTAGTTTGGAGACCCAGTACTTC
D: .; V: TRBV5-1; size: .; J: TRBJ2-1; CDR3: CASTPGGGSAYNEQFF; DNA: TGCGCCAGCACCCCGGGCGGGGGCAGCGCCTACAATGAGCAGTTCTTC
D: .; V: TRBV2; size: .; J: TRBJ2-7; CDR3: CASMRGNSYEQYF; DNA: TGTGCCAGCATGCGGGGAAACTCCTACGAGCAGTACTTC
D: TRBD1; V: TRBV4-1; size: .; J: TRBJ1-5; CDR3: CASSQAGGGNQPQHF; DNA: TGCGCCAGCAGCCAAGCAGGGGGCGGCAATCAGCCCCAGCATTTT
D: TRBD2; V: TRBV15; size: .; J: TRBJ2-3; CDR3: CATSRSSGGTDTQYF; DNA: TGTGCCACCAGCAGATCCAGCGGGGGGACAGATACGCAGTATTTT